This T cell receptor (beta chain) came from a study of tumor-infiltrating lymphocytes in localized non-small cell lung cancer. General study findings and limits: Tumors had more T cell infiltration than uninvolved lung, per TCRbeta sequencing and CD3 counts.

On this clone itself: Its antigen is currently unknown.

Per the germline V gene, CDR1 is SGHDT and CDR2 is YYEEEE. Trimming removed 0 bases from V and 5 bases from J; junction bases left unmatched: 3. This CDR3 has 15 amino acids. Profiled with immunoSEQ multiplex PCR; TCRdb holds only in-frame clones, not every one. Of fewer than 20,000 clones listed, 75% are singletons. This chain connects TRBV5-6 to TRBJ1-2; 11 positions agree with TRBD1. This receptor was identified in a human donor with non-small cell lung cancer. Sequenced sample: lung tumor tissue. The CDR3 here is CASSLVGQGVYGYTF. As DNA, the CDR3 is TGTGCCAGCAGCTTGGTGGGACAGGGGGTTTATGGCTACACCTTC.